Shown below are 13 T cell receptor beta chains from a single sample sequenced in a study of control samples from healthy donors and cancer patients (TCRdb year 2020). Library preparation was by the immunoSEQ multiplex PCR assay. The immuneACCESS repertoire file appears here via TCRdb, limited to in-frame rearrangements. These files lack a portion of the clones; in checked studies, under half of the deficit traces to unresolved V genes, and the cause of the others is not known. The sample profile shows under 300,000 clones; more than 65% of them were found once. About an eighth of the sample lies in the top ten. Sequenced: PBMCs. These TCRs come from a woman in her sixties with lung cancer.

The chain recombines TRBV3-1 (or the pseudogene TRBV3-2) with TRBJ2-1; D not certain. Between the trimmed V and J ends, which lost 1 base and 1 base, there was a span of 2 bases. This CDR3 is built from 13 residues. Per the germline V gene, CDR1 is LGHDT and CDR2 is YNNKEL (reference sequence). The chain's CDR3 is CASSQVSYNEQFF. Written as DNA, the CDR3 is TGTGCCAGCAGCCAAGTATCCTACAATGAGCAGTTCTTC.

With respect to this clone: Distinct nucleotide sequences in the sample also encode this CDR3. The chain uses TRBV2 and TRBJ2-7; the D gene is possibly TRBD2 (5 bases). Germline loops: CDR1 SNHLY, CDR2 FYNNEI. The V and J ends lost 8 bases and 2 bases respectively, with 16 bases between them. The CDR3 runs to 14 residues. The CDR3 sequence: CASGGLAGAYEQYF. In DNA form, the CDR3 reads TGTGCCAGCGGCGGCCTGGCCGGGGCCTACGAGCAGTACTTC.

The V gene is TRBV28, the J gene TRBJ2-6; 11 nucleotides align to TRBD1. This CDR3 is built from 18 residues. In germline, CDR1 is MDHEN, CDR2 SYDVKM. The ends lost 6 bases at V and 1 base at J; junction bases unmatched: 8. This CDR3 is CASRSPGQGASGANVLTF. CDR3 bases: TGTGCCAGCAGATCCCCCGGACAGGGGGCGTCTGGGGCCAACGTCCTGACTTTC.

Concerning this clone: Different DNA sequences within this sample yield the same CDR3. In DNA, the CDR3 is TGTGCCAGCAGTTTAACGGTCGGAGGCTACACCTTC. Residues: CASSLTVGGYTF. The chain employs TRBV12-3 or TRBV12-4 and TRBJ1-2; D remains unclear. CDR3 size: 12 residues. Trimming cost V 2 bases and J 8 bases, with 9 bases left between them.

The rearrangement uses TRBV18 and TRBJ1-4; 7 nucleotides line up with TRBD1. The ends lost 0 bases at V and 5 bases at J; junction bases unmatched: 3. The germline CDR1 and CDR2 sequences are KGHSH and LQKENI. The CDR3 covers 15 residues. The CDR3 nucleotides read TGTGCCAGCTCACCACCGGGACAGCCGAATGAAAAACTGTTTTTT. Protein product: CASSPPGQPNEKLFF.

V usage is TRBV7-9 and J usage is TRBJ1-1; the D gene is possibly TRBD1 (5 bases). Trimming shortened V by 5 bases and J by 0 bases, and 19 bases separated the two germline ends. Germline V gene sequence: CDR1 SEHNR, CDR2 FQNEAQ (reference sequence). The CDR3 has 17 amino acids. CDR3: CASSPRFIDRLNTEAFF. CDR3 coding DNA: TGTGCCAGCAGCCCACGTTTCATTGACAGACTGAACACTGAAGCTTTCTTT.

This chain connects TRBV28 to TRBJ1-5; D unresolved. From germline, CDR1 is MDHEN and CDR2 SYDVKM. Trimming pared 6 bases from V and 5 bases from J, leaving 5 bases between. This CDR3 has 11 residues. DNA for the CDR3: TGTGCCAGCAGCCTACATCAGCCCCAGCATTTT. Amino acids: CASSLHQPQHF. Supplemented by reference TRBV28 and TRBJ1-5, the full variable domain reads DVKVTQSSRYLVKRTGEKVFLECVQDMDHENMFWYRQDPGLGLRLIYFSYDVKMKEKGDIPEGYSVSREKKERFSLILESASTNQTSMYLCASSLHQPQHFGDGTRLSIL.

The chain carries TRBV27 and TRBJ1-1; D ambiguous. V was pared by 4 bases and J by 2 bases, with 5 bases between. This CDR3 region has 12 residues. Germline assignment: CDR1 MNHEY and CDR2 SMNVEV (reference sequence). The CDR3: CASSSVNTEAFF. The CDR3 DNA follows: TGTGCCAGCAGTTCCGTAAACACTGAAGCTTTCTTT.

Of note for this clone: The junction differs from germline at one of its ends, possibly a read error. The CDR3, as DNA: TGTGCCAGCAGGTTAGCAGTAGGCTACAATGAGCAGTTCTTC. This sequence encodes CASRLAVGYNEQFF. The genes are TRBV11-2 and TRBJ2-1, with D hard to call. This CDR3 spans 14 amino acids. Per the germline V gene, CDR1 is SGHAT and CDR2 is FQNNGV.

The chain uses TRBV11-2 and TRBJ2-7, with D possibly matching TRBD2 (7 bases). In germline, CDR1 is SGHAT, CDR2 FQNNGV. V was clipped by 1 base and J by 3 bases, with 22 bases between them. The length of the CDR3 is 18 residues. The CDR3 loop reads CASSLARGGSTGGYEQYF. The CDR3 DNA reads TGTGCCAGCAGCTTAGCGAGGGGGGGATCTACTGGAGGCTACGAGCAGTACTTC.

V and J are TRBV4-2 and TRBJ1-6, with TRBD1 as a possible D gene (6 bases). CDR3 length: 14 residues. Trimming removed 5 bases at V and 10 bases at J, with 15 bases between. CDR1 is LGHNA and CDR2 is YNFKEQ in the germline V gene. This CDR3 is CASSTGAPGSPLHF. Written as DNA, the CDR3 is TGTGCCAGCAGCACGGGGGCTCCAGGCTCACCCCTCCACTTT.

The J gene is TRBJ1-2, the V gene TRBV21-1. TRBV21-1 is a known pseudogene. The CDR3 covers 14 residues. CDR3 amino acids: CASISGRIAYGYTF. CDR3 nucleotide sequence: TGTGCCAGCATTTCAGGACGGATTGCTTATGGCTACACCTTC.

The chain recombines TRBV6-8 with TRBJ1-5, with no clear D. Trimming shortened V by 8 bases and J by 0 bases, and 17 bases separated the two germline ends. This CDR3 is built from 16 residues. Germline V gives CDR1 MNHGY, CDR2 SAAAGT. The CDR3 DNA follows: TGTGCCAGCGGGTGGGCAGTCCGTTATAGCAATCAGCCCCAGCATTTT. Its translation is CASGWAVRYSNQPQHF.